The rows below give T cell receptor beta chains drawn from one sample of a study of human T cells and chemical hapten exposure. TCRdb re-derived calls from the RACE reads in MiXCR, one entry per CDR3 protein. The data show about 290,000 distinct CDR3 sequences, with around 7% seen just once and about 1.1% held by the top ten. The sample in question was whole blood, obtained in connection with sensitization to the hapten diphenylcyclopropenone (DPC). These receptors all stem from a man younger than 35 with alopecia areata. Some clones in this sample may be carry-over from other donors' samples. Both conserved end residues are part of each CDR3. The D gene is left open where the match is weak.

J: TRBJ2-5; V: TRBV10-3; D: .; CDR3: CAITRAAQETQYF
J: TRBJ2-5; V: TRBV5-1; D: .; CDR3: CASSLVSARAPQETQYF
J: TRBJ1-1; V: TRBV10-3; D: TRBD1; CDR3: CAIRFRDRENTEAFF
J: TRBJ2-3; V: TRBV2; D: TRBD1; CDR3: CATGQGVIADTQYF
J: TRBJ2-2; V: TRBV5-1; D: .; CDR3: CASSLAGLGNTGELFF
J: TRBJ2-4; V: TRBV7-2; D: TRBD1; CDR3: CASSSDRVTIQYF
J: TRBJ2-7; V: TRBV6-2/TRBV6-3; D: .; CDR3: CASRSEGSIYEQYF
J: TRBJ2-3; V: TRBV6-1; D: .; CDR3: CASSRWDVSTDTQYF
J: TRBJ2-1; V: TRBV7-2; D: TRBD1; CDR3: CASSLARQGSGDEQFF
J: TRBJ1-1; V: TRBV5-6; D: .; CDR3: CASSFEGSATEAFF
J: TRBJ2-3; V: TRBV5-1; D: TRBD2; CDR3: CASSPMLAGGTDTQYF
J: TRBJ1-1; V: TRBV5-8; D: .; CDR3: CASSLELGREAFF
J: TRBJ1-5; V: TRBV7-2; D: .; CDR3: CASSMRTPNQPQHF
J: TRBJ2-3; V: TRBV4-3; D: TRBD1; CDR3: CASSQGRGYFSDTQYF
J: TRBJ2-5; V: TRBV7-8; D: TRBD1; CDR3: CASSVAWTGQETQYF
J: TRBJ2-7; V: TRBV12-3/TRBV12-4; D: TRBD1; CDR3: CASSSGQVYEQYF
J: TRBJ2-7; V: TRBV7-2; D: .; CDR3: CASSLVTAFGPYEQYF
J: TRBJ2-1; V: TRBV12-3/TRBV12-4; D: .; CDR3: CASSRALSSYNEQFF
J: TRBJ1-1; V: TRBV5-4; D: .; CDR3: CASSLSHTEAFF
J: TRBJ1-6; V: TRBV12-3/TRBV12-4; D: TRBD1; CDR3: CASSLTDRANSPLHF
J: TRBJ2-3; V: TRBV20-1; D: .; CDR3: CSARRTTDTQYF
J: TRBJ1-3; V: TRBV6-5; D: .; CDR3: CASSRPHVSGNTIYF
J: TRBJ2-7; V: TRBV12-3/TRBV12-4; D: .; CDR3: CASSSQYTLWIGYEQYF